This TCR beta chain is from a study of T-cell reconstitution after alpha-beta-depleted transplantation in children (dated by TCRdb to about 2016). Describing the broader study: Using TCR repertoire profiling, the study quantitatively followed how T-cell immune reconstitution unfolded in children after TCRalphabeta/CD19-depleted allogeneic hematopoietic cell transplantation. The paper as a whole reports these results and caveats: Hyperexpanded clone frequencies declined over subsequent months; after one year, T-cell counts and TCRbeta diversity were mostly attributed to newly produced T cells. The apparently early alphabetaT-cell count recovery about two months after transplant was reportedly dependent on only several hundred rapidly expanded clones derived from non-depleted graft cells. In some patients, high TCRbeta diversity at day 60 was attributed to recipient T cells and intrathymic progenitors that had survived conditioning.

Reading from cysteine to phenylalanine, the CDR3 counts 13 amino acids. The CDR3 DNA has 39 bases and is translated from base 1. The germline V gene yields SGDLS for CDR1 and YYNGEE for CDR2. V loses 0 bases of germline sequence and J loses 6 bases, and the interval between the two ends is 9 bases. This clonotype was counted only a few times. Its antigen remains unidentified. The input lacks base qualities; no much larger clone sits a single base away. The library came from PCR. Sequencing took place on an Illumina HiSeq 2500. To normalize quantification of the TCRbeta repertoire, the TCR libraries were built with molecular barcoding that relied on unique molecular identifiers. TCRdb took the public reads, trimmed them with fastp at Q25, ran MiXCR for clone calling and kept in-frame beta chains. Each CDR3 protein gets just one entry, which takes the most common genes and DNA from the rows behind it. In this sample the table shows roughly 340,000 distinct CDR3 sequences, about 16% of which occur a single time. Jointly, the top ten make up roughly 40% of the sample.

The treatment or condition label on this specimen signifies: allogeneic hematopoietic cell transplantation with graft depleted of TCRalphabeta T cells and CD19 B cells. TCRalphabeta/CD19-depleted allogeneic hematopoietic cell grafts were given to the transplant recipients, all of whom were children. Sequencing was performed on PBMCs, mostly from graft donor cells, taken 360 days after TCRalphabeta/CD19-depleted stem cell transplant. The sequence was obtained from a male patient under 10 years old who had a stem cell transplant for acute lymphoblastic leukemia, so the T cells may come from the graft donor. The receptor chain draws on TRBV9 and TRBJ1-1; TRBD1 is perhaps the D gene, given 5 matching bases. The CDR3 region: CASSVGGLAEAFF. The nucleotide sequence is TGTGCCAGCAGCGTAGGGGGACTGGCTGAAGCTTTCTTT.